The 26 T cell receptor beta chains below were found in one sample sequenced in a study of T cells in Graves' hyperthyroidism and ophthalmopathy. Amplified TCR beta CDR3 regions came from RNA transcripts. A set of HTBI primers served as the primers for a first-round RT-PCR of the TCR CDR3. TCRdb re-called the multiplex PCR reads through MiXCR, storing one row per CDR3 protein. The sample lists 100,000 to 130,000 distinct CDR3 sequences, about 16% seen once, with 40% to 50% in the top ten. Sequencing was done on a sample of blood. These receptors were collected from a woman between 45 and 60 years old with Graves' hyperthyroidism.

Many counts were recorded for this clonotype. The chain employs TRBV7-9 and TRBJ2-7; 15 nucleotides match TRBD2. J lost 5 bases, V lost 5 bases, and 13 bases had no gene match. Germline V gene lookup returns CDR1 SEHNR and CDR2 FQNEAQ (reference sequence). The CDR3 consists of 18 residues. The CDR3 region is CASSQGLAGGTMPNEQYF. The CDR3 DNA sequence: TGTGCCAGCAGCCAGGGACTAGCGGGAGGTACAATGCCAAACGAGCAGTACTTC.

The V call is TRBV5-6, the J call TRBJ2-7, with 8 bases identical to TRBD2. The germline V gene encodes CDR1 SGHDT and CDR2 YYEEEE. The CDR3 loop spans 12 amino acids. The V gene end was trimmed by 3 bases and the J gene end by 11 bases; junction bases not matched to a gene: 7. This CDR3 is CASSSAGAGEYV. The CDR3 DNA is TGTGCCAGCAGCTCCGCGGGAGCGGGAGAGTACGTC.

This clonotype occurred many times. This rearrangement joins TRBV6-1 to TRBJ1-6; no definite D call. Germline V gene sequence: CDR1 MNHNS, CDR2 SASEGT. This CDR3 has 18 amino acids. The V gene lost 7 bases and the J gene lost 8 bases, with 27 bases spanning the gap. The CDR3 sequence is CASTRTITPLRPHSPLHF. The CDR3 DNA follows: TGTGCCAGCACCAGGACCATTACTCCGCTCCGACCCCATTCACCCCTCCACTTT.

This clonotype has a count of ten or more. The chain links TRBV2 to TRBJ2-2; TRBD1 might be the D (6 bases). V shed 9 bases and J shed 2 bases, with 13 bases lying between them. The CDR3 extends over 14 amino acids. Germline CDR1 is SNHLY and CDR2 is FYNNEI. The CDR3 DNA is TGTGCCAGTAAGGCGGACAGCAACACCGGGGAGCTGTTTTTT. It encodes CASKADSNTGELFF.

This clonotype came up once. The V and J genes are TRBV3-1 and TRBJ2-1; perhaps TRBD2 as D (6 bases). From germline, CDR1 is LGHDT and CDR2 YNNKEL (reference sequence). With 0 bases removed from V and 6 bases from J, the gap between germline ends came to 12 bases. This CDR3 contains 15 residues. CDR3 sequence: CASSQEVGGVNEQFF. The CDR3 DNA reads as TGTGCCAGCAGCCAAGAAGTCGGAGGGGTCAATGAGCAGTTCTTC.

This clonotype was seen repeatedly, ten times or more. This sequence joins TRBV5-6 and TRBJ2-7; D is unresolved. Trimming removed 4 bases from V and 4 bases from J, with 15 bases in between. The germline gives CDR1 SGHDT, CDR2 YYEEEE. The CDR3 is 14 amino acids. CDR3 region: CASSPASAGYEQYF. The CDR3 DNA is TGTGCCAGCAGCCCCGCCTCAGCCGGATACGAGCAGTACTTC. The complete variable domain, with remaining parts taken from reference TRBV5-6 and TRBJ2-7, reads DAGVTQSPTHLIKTRGQQVTLRCSPKSGHDTVSWYQQALGQGPQFIFQYYEEEERQRGNFPDRFSGHQFPNYSSELNVNALLLGDSALYLCASSPASAGYEQYFGPGTRLTVT.

This clonotype occurred many times. The J gene is TRBJ2-7, the V gene TRBV20-1; TRBD2 is a possible D gene (6 bases). The CDR3 totals 13 residues. From germline, CDR1 is DFQATT and CDR2 SNEGSKA (reference sequence). Trimming left V 5 bases short and J 1 base short, with 12 bases between. The CDR3 DNA is TGCAGTGCTGCCGCGGGACTTTCCTACGAGCAGTACTTC. It translates to CSAAAGLSYEQYF.

Ten or more counts support this clonotype. J is TRBJ2-5 and V is TRBV24-1; D gene unclear. V dropped 4 bases and J dropped 5 bases, with 10 bases sitting between them. This CDR3 is 13 amino acids long. Per the germline V gene, CDR1 is KGHDR and CDR2 is SFDVKD. The CDR3 protein is CATSDPDRETQYF. CDR3 bases: TGTGCCACCAGTGACCCGGATCGGGAGACCCAGTACTTC.

This chain connects TRBV20-1 to TRBJ2-7; TRBD2 aligns across 15 bases. The CDR3 has 17 residues. V was pared by 5 bases and J by 2 bases, with 10 bases of the junction left unmatched. Germline CDR1 is DFQATT and CDR2 is SNEGSKA (reference sequence). The CDR3 region is CSAPGLAGGRVPYEQYF. The CDR3 region has the DNA TGCAGTGCTCCGGGACTAGCGGGAGGCCGAGTTCCCTACGAGCAGTACTTC.

This clonotype was seen ten or more times. This chain joins TRBV6-4 and TRBJ2-2, with D perhaps given as TRBD1 or TRBD2 (5 bases each). V was trimmed by 3 bases and J by 7 bases, leaving 15 bases between them. Germline CDR1 and CDR2: MRHNA and SNTAGT. This CDR3 contains 15 residues. The CDR3 loop reads CASSEGQAEGGELFF. CDR3 DNA sequence: TGTGCCAGCAGTGAGGGGCAAGCGGAAGGCGGGGAGCTGTTTTTT.

This clonotype was seen at least ten times. A much larger clone lies a single base off, so this may be a read error. The CDR3 reads CASSLRDRSHYGYTF. In DNA, the CDR3 is TGTGCCAGCAGCCTCCGGGACAGGAGCCACTATGGCTACACCTTC. The V gene is TRBV5-6, the J gene TRBJ1-2; TRBD1 aligns across 8 bases. Germline assignment: CDR1 SGHDT and CDR2 YYEEEE. CDR3 size: 15 residues. V was pared by 4 bases and J by 3 bases, with 8 bases of the junction left unmatched.

This chain connects TRBV12-3 or TRBV12-4 to TRBJ1-1; D remains ambiguous. The CDR3 has 14 amino acids. V gave up 3 bases and J gave up 5 bases, with 13 bases separating them. As DNA, the CDR3 is TGTGCCAGCAGTTTCGAGGGTTCGTTAACTGAAGCTTTCTTT. This sequence encodes CASSFEGSLTEAFF.

This clonotype was observed at least ten times. This chain links TRBV12-3 or TRBV12-4 with TRBJ1-2; the D is unclear. This CDR3 is built from 13 residues. Trimming left V 5 bases short and J 3 bases short, with 10 bases between. CDR3 DNA sequence: TGTGCCAGCAGTGCCGGAGGCTACTATGGCTACACCTTC. Its translation is CASSAGGYYGYTF.

J is TRBJ1-1 and V is TRBV7-8; D is possibly TRBD1 (5 bases). The ends were cut back, 5 bases at V and 7 bases at J, with 14 bases in the middle. This CDR3 has 13 amino acids. Germline loops: CDR1 SGHVS, CDR2 FQNEAQ. The CDR3 is CASSDPGSGEAFF. For the CDR3, the DNA is TGTGCCAGCAGCGACCCAGGGTCTGGTGAAGCTTTCTTT.

There are a few counts of this clonotype. The gene calls are TRBV30 and TRBJ1-2, with 8 bases matching TRBD1. The CDR3 length is 13 residues. The germline CDR1 and CDR2 sequences are GTSNPN and SVGIG (reference sequence). With 0 bases clipped from V and 8 bases from J, the junction kept 5 bases outside the gene matches. The CDR3, as DNA: TGTGCCTGGAGTGTCGGACAGGGTGCGGGCTACACCTTC. Protein: CAWSVGQGAGYTF.

This sequence joins TRBV6-2 or TRBV6-3 and TRBJ2-7, with D possibly matching TRBD2 (5 bases). V lost 2 bases and J lost 2, with 10 bases in between. The CDR3 sequence is 14 residues long. The germline V gene has CDR1 MNHEY and CDR2 SVGEGT. The CDR3 loop reads CASSYRGLAYEQYF. For the CDR3, the DNA is TGTGCCAGCAGTTACCGAGGGCTAGCCTACGAGCAGTACTTC.

At least ten counts were recorded for this clonotype. The J gene is TRBJ1-6, the V gene TRBV9, with D perhaps TRBD1 (6 bases). The CDR3 loop spans 13 amino acids. Trimming took 9 bases from V and 7 from J, leaving 14 bases between them. Germline V gene data show CDR1 as SGDLS and CDR2 as YYNGEE. CDR3 nucleotide sequence: TGTGCCACCCCCCCAGGGGCAAATTCACCCCTCCACTTT. Its protein product is CATPPGANSPLHF.

This clonotype came up many times. The rearrangement links TRBV12-3 or TRBV12-4 to TRBJ2-7; D is possibly TRBD2 (5 bases). The CDR3 consists of 13 residues. V dropped 3 bases and J dropped 4 bases, with 10 bases sitting between them. This CDR3 reads CASSLDFPYEQYF. In nucleotides, the CDR3 is TGTGCCAGCAGTTTGGACTTCCCTTACGAGCAGTACTTC.

The gene calls are TRBV7-8 and TRBJ2-1, with 7 bases matching TRBD1. The J call may be mistaken, given a closer DNA end match to TRBJ2-7. This CDR3 comprises 14 residues. Germline-derived CDR1 and CDR2 are SGHVS and FQNEAQ. The CDR3 is CASSYGQVHNEQYV. The CDR3 DNA reads TGTGCCAGCAGCTACGGACAGGTTCACAATGAGCAGTACGTC.

This clonotype was counted at least ten times. This chain links TRBV30 with TRBJ1-1; D uncertain. The germline V gene has CDR1 GTSNPN and CDR2 SVGIG (reference sequence). The V end was cut by 2 bases, the J end by 0 bases, with 7 bases between. This CDR3 comprises 13 residues. This CDR3 reads CAWSLALNTEAFF. DNA for the CDR3: TGTGCCTGGAGTTTAGCGTTGAACACTGAAGCTTTCTTT.

Worth noting for this clonotype: One junction end does not reproduce the germline sequence, and a read error may be involved. The DNA of the CDR3 is TGTGCCAGCGGTTTGATACAGGGGGCCGTCCAAGAGGCCCAGTACTTC. Its translation: CASGLIQGAVQEAQYF. The chain couples TRBV28 to TRBJ2-5; TRBD1 matches at 9 bases. There are 16 residues in the CDR3. Germline V gene data show CDR1 as MDHEN and CDR2 as SYDVKM. Full variable domain (outside the CDR3, taken from reference TRBV28 and TRBJ2-5): DVKVTQSSRYLVKRTGEKVFLECVQDMDHENMFWYRQDPGLGLRLIYFSYDVKMKEKGDIPEGYSVSREKKERFSLILESASTNQTSMYLCASGLIQGAVQEAQYFGPGTRLLVL.

Turning to this clonotype: Compared with germline, one end of the junction differs, possibly owing to a read error. V usage is TRBV12-3 or TRBV12-4 and J usage is TRBJ2-7; D gene ambiguous. CDR3 size: 15 residues. The CDR3 region has the DNA TGTGCCAGCAGCTTAGATGACGGTAGCTCCTACGAGCAGTACTTC. It translates to CASSLDDGSSYEQYF.

This clonotype has at least ten counts. This chain uses TRBV25-1 with TRBJ2-7, with TRBD1 identical over 8 bases. Germline CDR1 is MGHDK and CDR2 is SYGVNS. The CDR3 is made up of 14 amino acids. V lost 4 bases, J lost 7 bases, and 9 bases stayed unmatched. The CDR3 loop reads CASSARTGREEQYF. The CDR3 DNA reads TGTGCCAGCAGTGCTCGGACAGGGAGAGAGGAGCAGTACTTC.

This clonotype was observed a handful of times. The rearrangement uses TRBV28 and TRBJ1-2, with no clear D. The V and J ends lost 3 bases and 1 base respectively, with 6 bases between them. The CDR3 runs 13 residues. The germline V gene encodes CDR1 MDHEN and CDR2 SYDVKM. DNA of the CDR3: TGTGCCAGCAGTTTTGATTATAACTATGGCTACACCTTC. It translates to CASSFDYNYGYTF.

Details on this clonotype: Lacking the conserved final phenylalanine or tryptophan, this CDR3 likely reflects a read error. The chain couples TRBV7-9 to TRBJ1-4; D perhaps matches TRBD1 (5 bases). The CDR3 has 14 residues. V was clipped by 3 bases and J by 6 bases, with 11 bases between them. The germline V gene encodes CDR1 SEHNR and CDR2 FQNEAQ (reference sequence). CDR3 sequence (DNA): TGTGCCAGCAGCTTGGGACCCCAATATGAAAAACTGTTTCTT. It yields the protein CASSLGPQYEKLFL.

This clonotype has ten or more counts. V gene TRBV5-1 combines with J gene TRBJ2-1, with TRBD2 identical over 14 bases. J gave up 10 bases and V 4 bases, and 7 bases lay outside the gene matches. In germline, CDR1 is SGHRS, CDR2 YFSETQ. This CDR3 spans 15 amino acids. CDR3 protein: CASSPGTSGSGEQFF. CDR3 DNA sequence: TGCGCCAGCAGCCCCGGGACTAGCGGGAGCGGGGAGCAGTTCTTC.